This TCR beta chain came from a study of T cells in narcolepsy (dated by TCRdb to about 2018). Background on the whole study: Patients with narcolepsy type 1 or type 2 (NT1, NT2) and healthy control donors were enrolled in the study. The study used TCR Vbeta sequencing to track clonotypes in blood and CSF while looking for autoreactive T cells in narcolepsy patients that target self-antigens of hypocretin neurons (hypocretin, TRIB2). The paper's findings and limits, for the study overall: Numbers of sequenced blood memory CD4+ clonotypes were comparable, averaging approximately 40,000 in patients and about 30,000 in controls. Some blood memory CD4+ repertoires from patients and controls contained no sequences matching autoreactive T cell clones. Autoreactive clonotypes were reported to be detected serially in the blood of the same patients and of different patients, but not in the blood of healthy controls. Plots that compared CSF and blood CD4+ T cell clonotypes from the same patient highlighted HCRT-specific and TRIB2-specific autoreactive clonotypes.

For TCR Vbeta sequencing, memory CD4+ T cells were sorted ex vivo from the peripheral blood of both healthy controls and narcolepsy patients. Library method: the immunoSEQ multiplex PCR assay. Entries here come from immuneACCESS through TCRdb and include only in-frame sequences with V and J called. Some clones fail to appear in such tables; in the studies checked, an unresolved V gene covers under half of the shortfall, and the cause of the remainder is unknown. The sample table shows around 31,000 clones, and approximately 78% are seen once. The biggest ten clones account for roughly 2.6% of the sample. This clone was seen a single time. Its binding antigen is unknown. No per-base quality is available; no much larger clone lies one base away. V is cut by 7 bases and J by 2 bases, and the space between the germline ends is 10 bases. The CDR3 runs 13 residues from the cysteine to the phenylalanine. The only DNA kept is the CDR3, 39 bases in frame from the first base. From a lookup of the germline V gene, CDR1 and CDR2 are MNHEY and SVGAGI.

The clonotype was recovered from a human donor with narcolepsy. Sequenced sample: CD45RA- memory CD4+ T cells from PBMCs. The sample's cell subset or site label, in plain terms: memory T cells sorted ex vivo from peripheral blood. Rearrangement joined TRBV6-5 to TRBJ2-3; 5 matching bases give a weak D call of TRBD2. The CDR3 reads as follows: CASKRVTTDTQYF. The nucleotides read TGTGCCAGCAAGAGGGTGACCACAGATACGCAGTATTTT.